What follows describes a single TCR beta chain. Its cognate antigen is unknown. This CDR3 is 14 amino acids long. Trimming took 9 bases from V and 5 from J, leaving 17 bases between them. Germline CDR1 and CDR2: LNHDA and SQIVND (reference sequence). This entry comes from a study of T cells in Graves' hyperthyroidism and ophthalmopathy. Across the study: Peripheral blood draws took place at initial diagnosis, ahead of any treatment.

Study outcomes and limitations: Among clonotypes expanded in thyroid above 0.001, most were also found in blood. A model of 13 V-J pairs discriminated ophthalmopathy from stable hyperthyroidism.

Orbital computed tomography, thyroid ultrasound, serum thyroxine and TRAb, and clinical symptoms together informed the diagnoses. The source material, RNA transcripts, was used to amplify TCR beta CDR3 regions. Using the HTBI primer set, a first-round RT-PCR was run on the TCR CDR3. TCRdb analysed the multiplex PCR reads with MiXCR anew, one entry per CDR3 protein. The table records approximately 430,000 distinct CDR3 sequences, around 14% of them present only once. Source material: blood. The receptor comes from a woman under 30 with Graves' hyperthyroidism. The genes are TRBV19 and TRBJ1-5; no reliable D call. Here the CDR3 DNA reads TGTGCCAGCAGGCCCTGGGGAGTTGATCAGCCCCAGCATTTT. This sequence encodes CASRPWGVDQPQHF.